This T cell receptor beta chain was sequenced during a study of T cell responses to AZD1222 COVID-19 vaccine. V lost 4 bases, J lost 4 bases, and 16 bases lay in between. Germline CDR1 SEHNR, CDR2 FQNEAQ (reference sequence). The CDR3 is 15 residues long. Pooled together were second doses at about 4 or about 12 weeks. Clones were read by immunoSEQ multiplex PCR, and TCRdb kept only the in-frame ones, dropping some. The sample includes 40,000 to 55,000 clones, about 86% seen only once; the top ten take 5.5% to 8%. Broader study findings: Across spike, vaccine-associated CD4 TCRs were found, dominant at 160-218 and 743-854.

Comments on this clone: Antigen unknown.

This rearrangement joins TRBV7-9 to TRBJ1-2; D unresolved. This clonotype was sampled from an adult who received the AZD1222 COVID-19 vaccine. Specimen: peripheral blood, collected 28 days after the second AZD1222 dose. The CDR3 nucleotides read TGTGCCAGCAGCTCCTCCTCACTTGGACCCTATGGCTACACCTTC. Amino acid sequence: CASSSSSLGPYGYTF.